Below are 30 T cell receptor beta chains sequenced from a single sample in a study of blood T cell repertoires in COVID-19. TCRdb's table, derived via immunoSEQ multiplex PCR, lists solely in-frame clones and lacks some. Seen here are some 89,000 clones, approximately 90% observed once, and the top ten hold 1.5% to 2%. The specimen sequenced was peripheral blood. These receptor sequences come from a man aged 60 to 69 with acute or convalescent COVID-19.

This sequence joins TRBV7-2 and TRBJ2-1, with D tentatively TRBD2 (5 bases). Per the germline V gene, CDR1 is SGHTA and CDR2 is FQGNSA. Trimming shortened V by 3 bases and J by 8 bases, and 14 bases separated the two germline ends. This CDR3 is 14 amino acids long. The CDR3 DNA sequence: TGTGCCAGCAGCTTTGGCAGGAGGTTGGATGAGCAGTTCTTC. It yields the protein CASSFGRRLDEQFF. Full variable domain (rest looked up from reference TRBV7-2 and TRBJ2-1): GAGVSQSPSNKVTEKGKDVELRCDPISGHTALYWYRQSLGQGLEFLIYFQGNSAPDKSGLPSDRFSAERTGGSVSTLTIQRTQQEDSAVYLCASSFGRRLDEQFFGPGTRLTVL.

The chain couples TRBV4-2 to TRBJ2-7, with a tentative D call TRBD2 (7 bases). In germline, CDR1 is LGHNA, CDR2 YNFKEQ. Trimming took 1 base from V and 0 from J, leaving 13 bases between them. This CDR3 has 16 amino acids. The CDR3 sequence: CASSQGGGASSYEQYF. The CDR3 bases are TGTGCCAGCAGCCAAGGAGGGGGGGCTAGCTCCTACGAGCAGTACTTC.

The chain has TRBV12-3 or TRBV12-4 and TRBJ2-1; 12 bases are a match to TRBD2. The CDR3 loop spans 12 amino acids. V shed 5 bases, J shed 15 bases, and the junction held 5 bases outside the gene matches. The CDR3 nucleotides are TGTGCCAGCAGTCGGGGGGGACTAGCGGGGTTCTTC. Translated, it gives CASSRGGLAGFF.

The chain recombines TRBV2 with TRBJ2-5; TRBD2 aligns across 10 bases. V lost 3 bases and J lost 5; bases outside the gene matches: 3. Germline lookup yields CDR1 SNHLY and CDR2 FYNNEI. The CDR3 consists of 14 residues. CDR3 sequence reads: CASSDLAGAETQYF. DNA of the CDR3: TGTGCCAGCAGTGACCTAGCGGGGGCCGAGACCCAGTACTTC.

This rearrangement joins TRBV11-2 to TRBJ2-1; 10 bases fit TRBD2. Per germline, CDR1 SGHAT and CDR2 FQNNGV. The junction had 13 bases not matched to a gene; V was cut back by 7 bases and J by 7 bases. The CDR3 totals 16 residues. The CDR3 reads CASNQFERGGANEQFF. The CDR3 coding sequence is TGTGCCAGCAACCAATTCGAGCGGGGGGGAGCTAATGAGCAGTTCTTC.

The chain is built from TRBV5-6 and TRBJ1-5; tentative D call: TRBD1 (6 bases). There are 16 residues in the CDR3. The V end was cut by 4 bases, the J end by 5 bases, with 19 bases between. Germline CDR1 and CDR2: SGHDT and YYEEEE. The CDR3 DNA follows: TGTGCCAGCAGCACACCGCACAGGGTTAGTGATCAGCCCCAGCATTTT. Its protein product is CASSTPHRVSDQPQHF. The full variable domain, in which reference TRBV5-6 and TRBJ1-5 provide the parts outside the CDR3, is DAGVTQSPTHLIKTRGQQVTLRCSPKSGHDTVSWYQQALGQGPQFIFQYYEEEERQRGNFPDRFSGHQFPNYSSELNVNALLLGDSALYLCASSTPHRVSDQPQHFGDGTRLSIL.

The chain employs TRBV5-1 and TRBJ1-2, with 7 positions matching TRBD1. The V gene end was trimmed by 4 bases and the J gene end by 2 bases; junction bases not matched to a gene: 5. The CDR3 totals 14 residues. CDR1 and CDR2 from the germline V gene are SGHRS and YFSETQ. CDR3 region: CASSRQGQNYGYTF. CDR3 DNA: TGCGCCAGCAGCCGCCAGGGACAGAACTATGGCTACACCTTC.

V gene TRBV5-1 combines with J gene TRBJ1-1, with 7 bases matching TRBD1. This CDR3 contains 18 residues. Per germline, CDR1 SGHRS and CDR2 YFSETQ. The junction had 14 bases not matched to a gene; V was cut back by 1 base and J by 2 bases. The CDR3 sequence: CASSLSGFGGGGNTEAFF. The CDR3 nucleotides read TGCGCCAGCAGCTTGTCTGGGTTTGGAGGAGGGGGCAACACTGAAGCTTTCTTT.

The genes are TRBV12-3 or TRBV12-4 and TRBJ2-2, with 8 bases matching TRBD1. The CDR3 has 12 amino acids. With 7 bases clipped from V and 16 bases from J, the junction kept 11 bases outside the gene matches. Written as DNA, the CDR3 is TGTGCCAGCAACAGGGGGAGCCCGGAATGGTTTTTT. It encodes CASNRGSPEWFF.

The J gene is TRBJ2-7, the V gene TRBV10-3; no clear D gene. From germline, CDR1 is ENHRY and CDR2 SYGVKD. The CDR3 consists of 12 residues. V was shortened by 6 bases and J by 1 base, with 7 bases between the two germline ends. The CDR3 DNA follows: TGTGCCATCAGGGCGGAGTCCTACGAGCAGTACTTC. As protein: CAIRAESYEQYF.

This chain joins TRBV19 and TRBJ1-5; D is unclear. CDR3 length equals 14 residues. V lost 8 bases and J 4 bases, leaving 15 bases between the germline ends. The V gene's germline CDR1 is LNHDA and CDR2 SQIVND (reference sequence). The CDR3 protein is CASRRLEKNQPQHF. The CDR3 DNA reads TGTGCCAGTCGACGACTAGAGAAGAATCAGCCCCAGCATTTT.

Regarding this clone: A junction boundary mismatches the germline segment, possibly from a read error. This sequence joins TRBV30 and TRBJ1-2; the D is unclear. CDR1 and CDR2 (germline): GTSNPN, SVGIG (reference sequence). This CDR3 is 11 amino acids long. CDR3 bases: TGTGCCTGGAGTGTATTGGGCAGGCAAGTTTTC. This codes for CAWSVLGRQVF.

The chain is built from TRBV20-1 and TRBJ1-2, with TRBD1 identical over 7 bases. Germline V lookup: CDR1 DFQATT, CDR2 SNEGSKA (reference sequence). V was pared by 3 bases and J by 4 bases, with 11 bases of the junction left unmatched. There are 15 residues in the CDR3. CDR3 coding DNA: TGCAGTGCTAGTGATCAGGGACAGAGTCTCTATGGCTACACCTTC. It encodes CSASDQGQSLYGYTF.

The genes are TRBV5-1 and TRBJ2-1, with a weak D call TRBD2 (8 bases). Germline CDR1 is SGHRS and CDR2 is YFSETQ. This CDR3 is built from 17 residues. V lost 4 bases and J lost 5, with 22 bases in between. The CDR3 DNA reads TGCGCCAGCAGCGTCCAGGGGGTAAGCGGGGGAAACAATGAGCAGTTCTTC. Protein sequence: CASSVQGVSGGNNEQFF.

The CDR3 bases are TGCAGTGCTATAAGGGGGAATACGCAGTATTTT. Its translation is CSAIRGNTQYF. The chain carries TRBV20-1 and TRBJ2-3; possible D gene TRBD1, 6 bases. Trimming left V 4 bases short and J 7 bases short, with 9 bases between. The CDR3 has 11 amino acids. CDR1 is DFQATT and CDR2 is SNEGSKA in the germline V gene (reference sequence).

Only a few counts were recorded for this clone. The rearrangement links TRBV9 to TRBJ1-2; no definite D call. CDR1 is SGDLS and CDR2 is YYNGEE in the germline V gene. Trimming removed 4 bases at V and 4 bases at J, with 11 bases between. This CDR3 is built from 13 residues. The chain's CDR3 is CASSPSEGYGYTF. In DNA form, the CDR3 reads TGTGCCAGCAGCCCCTCCGAGGGCTATGGCTACACCTTC.

V and J are TRBV7-2 and TRBJ1-2; no definite D call. CDR3 length: 14 amino acids. V was pared by 6 bases and J by 2 bases, with 13 bases between. The germline gives CDR1 SGHTA, CDR2 FQGNSA. The CDR3 is CASSQDGRNYGYTF. In nucleotides, the CDR3 is TGTGCCAGCAGTCAGGACGGGAGAAACTATGGCTACACCTTC.

This chain links TRBV27 with TRBJ1-2; D is unclear. Germline V lookup: CDR1 MNHEY, CDR2 SMNVEV (reference sequence). The CDR3 extends over 13 amino acids. V lost 8 bases and J lost 0, with 10 bases in between. CDR3 loop: CASGEGPNYGYTF. CDR3 coding DNA: TGTGCCAGCGGTGAGGGCCCTAACTATGGCTACACCTTC.

The rearrangement joins TRBV6-6 to TRBJ1-1; a possible D gene is TRBD1 (5 bases). V was cut by 6 bases and J by 3 bases, with 11 bases left in between. The CDR3 spans 13 residues. Germline CDR1 reads MNHNY; CDR2 reads SVGAGI (reference sequence). In DNA, the CDR3 is TGTGCCAGCAGCGACGACAGCTACACTGAAGCTTTCTTT. It is translated as CASSDDSYTEAFF.

The rearrangement uses TRBV4-1 and TRBJ2-7; D is possibly TRBD1 (6 bases). The CDR3 is 15 amino acids. Germline V lookup: CDR1 MGHRA, CDR2 YSYEKL. Trimming cost V 4 bases and J 6 bases, with 19 bases left between them. The CDR3 spells CASSPTGYLRGEQYF. DNA of the CDR3: TGCGCCAGCAGCCCTACAGGGTACCTGAGGGGCGAGCAGTACTTC.

V usage is TRBV19 and J usage is TRBJ2-1; 9 bases align to TRBD2. The CDR3 sequence is 14 residues long. The junction had 7 bases not matched to a gene; V was cut back by 6 bases and J by 7 bases. CDR1 and CDR2 from the germline V gene are LNHDA and SQIVND (reference sequence). DNA of the CDR3: TGTGCCAGTAGCTCCGGGACTAGCAGGAATGAGCAGTTCTTC. It yields the protein CASSSGTSRNEQFF.

This chain uses TRBV6-5 with TRBJ2-4; weak D call: TRBD2 (6 bases). CDR3 length: 13 residues. The ends were cut back, 6 bases at V and 3 bases at J, with 9 bases in the middle. The V gene's germline CDR1 is MNHEY and CDR2 SVGAGI. The CDR3 region has the DNA TGTGCCAGCAGCGAGGACTACAAAAACATTCAGTACTTC. Amino acid sequence: CASSEDYKNIQYF.

The chain is built from TRBV19 and TRBJ2-3; no clear D gene. The CDR3 consists of 12 residues. V was shortened by 5 bases and J by 4 bases, with 7 bases between the two germline ends. Germline V gives CDR1 LNHDA, CDR2 SQIVND (reference sequence). The CDR3 bases are TGTGCCAGTAGTGCCCGGTCAGATACGCAGTATTTT. Protein sequence: CASSARSDTQYF.

This clone came up a few times. At one boundary the junction diverges from the germline segment, which might be a read error. The chain couples TRBV7-2 to TRBJ1-2; 9 positions match TRBD1. The germline CDR1 and CDR2 sequences are SGHTA and FQGNSA. The CDR3 runs 18 residues. CDR3 sequence (DNA): TGTGCCAGCACCTTACACGCCAGGCCGGGACAGGGTACCTATGGCTACACCTTC. It encodes CASTLHARPGQGTYGYTF.

The J gene is TRBJ1-1, the V gene TRBV19; tentative D call: TRBD1 (5 bases). The V gene lost 0 bases and the J gene lost 4 bases, with 9 bases spanning the gap. Germline V CDR1 and CDR2: LNHDA, SQIVND (reference sequence). The CDR3 runs 14 residues. CDR3 sequence reads: CASSIEAGGTEAFF. The CDR3, as DNA: TGTGCCAGTAGTATAGAAGCGGGGGGCACTGAAGCTTTCTTT.

The J gene is TRBJ1-1, the V gene TRBV3-1 (or the pseudogene TRBV3-2); the D gene is possibly TRBD1 (5 bases). CDR3 length: 16 residues. Germline CDR1 reads LGHDT; CDR2 reads YNNKEL (reference sequence). The germline V and J ends were trimmed by 0 bases and 1 base, with 12 bases remaining between them. The DNA of the CDR3 is TGTGCCAGCAGCCAAGAAACAGGCCTTCAGAACACTGAAGCTTTCTTT. It yields the protein CASSQETGLQNTEAFF.

The J gene is TRBJ1-5, the V gene TRBV30, with D perhaps TRBD1 (5 bases). V was clipped by 1 base and J by 1 base, with 5 bases between them. This CDR3 is 13 amino acids long. Germline CDR1 and CDR2: GTSNPN and SVGIG (reference sequence). CDR3 amino acids: CAWSGQSNQPQHF. The CDR3 bases are TGTGCCTGGAGTGGACAGAGCAATCAGCCCCAGCATTTT.

The V and J genes are TRBV5-4 and TRBJ1-1; 9 positions match TRBD1. Germline trimming cut 4 bases from V and 3 bases from J; bases unmatched to any gene: 7. CDR1 and CDR2 from the germline V gene are SGHNT and YYREEE (reference sequence). The CDR3 consists of 15 residues. The CDR3 DNA follows: TGTGCCAGCAGCCGTGGGGGACAGGGTGACACTGAAGCTTTCTTT. It specifies CASSRGGQGDTEAFF. Based on the CDR3 plus reference TRBV5-4 and TRBJ1-1, the full variable domain is ETGVTQSPTHLIKTRGQQVTLRCSSQSGHNTVSWYQQALGQGPQFIFQYYREEENGRGNFPPRFSGLQFPNYSSELNVNALELDDSALYLCASSRGGQGDTEAFFGQGTRLTVV.

This clone came up a few times. The J gene is TRBJ1-2, the V gene TRBV6-1; tentatively, D is TRBD1 (6 bases). Germline-derived CDR1 and CDR2 are MNHNS and SASEGT. This CDR3 is built from 15 residues. Trimming left V 3 bases short and J 3 bases short, with 14 bases between. CDR3 sequence: CASSETPGVDYGYTF. Here the CDR3 DNA reads TGTGCCAGCAGTGAGACCCCAGGGGTGGACTATGGCTACACCTTC.

The chain couples TRBV5-1 to TRBJ1-1, with 9 bases lining up with TRBD1. The ends lost 2 bases at V and 1 base at J; junction bases unmatched: 3. CDR1 is SGHRS and CDR2 is YFSETQ in the germline V gene. This CDR3 contains 15 residues. In DNA, the CDR3 is TGCGCCAGCAGCTTACTGACAGGGGGGAACACTGAAGCTTTCTTT. Its protein product is CASSLLTGGNTEAFF.